This TCR beta chain was recorded in a study of cytomegalovirus exposure and HLA in healthy donors. Overall study findings and caveats: Altogether, about 160 TCR beta chains were recorded as cytomegalovirus-associated.

The germline CDR1 and CDR2 sequences are MNHNS and SASEGT. The CDR3 is 16 amino acids. The V end was cut by 3 bases, the J end by 11 bases, with 23 bases between. Points on this clone: The antigen remains undetermined.

Only in-frame clones appear in the TCRdb table, and some are missing; sequencing was by immunoSEQ multiplex PCR. The sample has under 200,000 clones; 85% to 90% are singletons. The genes are TRBV6-1 and TRBJ1-5, with D possibly matching TRBD1 (6 bases). The sequence derives from a man in his late teens or twenties in good health and CMV-seropositive. The source material was PBMCs. The CDR3 nucleotides read TGTGCCAGCAGTGACCTCGCTAGGACAGTCAGAGGGTCCCAGCATTTT. Amino acid sequence: CASSDLARTVRGSQHF.